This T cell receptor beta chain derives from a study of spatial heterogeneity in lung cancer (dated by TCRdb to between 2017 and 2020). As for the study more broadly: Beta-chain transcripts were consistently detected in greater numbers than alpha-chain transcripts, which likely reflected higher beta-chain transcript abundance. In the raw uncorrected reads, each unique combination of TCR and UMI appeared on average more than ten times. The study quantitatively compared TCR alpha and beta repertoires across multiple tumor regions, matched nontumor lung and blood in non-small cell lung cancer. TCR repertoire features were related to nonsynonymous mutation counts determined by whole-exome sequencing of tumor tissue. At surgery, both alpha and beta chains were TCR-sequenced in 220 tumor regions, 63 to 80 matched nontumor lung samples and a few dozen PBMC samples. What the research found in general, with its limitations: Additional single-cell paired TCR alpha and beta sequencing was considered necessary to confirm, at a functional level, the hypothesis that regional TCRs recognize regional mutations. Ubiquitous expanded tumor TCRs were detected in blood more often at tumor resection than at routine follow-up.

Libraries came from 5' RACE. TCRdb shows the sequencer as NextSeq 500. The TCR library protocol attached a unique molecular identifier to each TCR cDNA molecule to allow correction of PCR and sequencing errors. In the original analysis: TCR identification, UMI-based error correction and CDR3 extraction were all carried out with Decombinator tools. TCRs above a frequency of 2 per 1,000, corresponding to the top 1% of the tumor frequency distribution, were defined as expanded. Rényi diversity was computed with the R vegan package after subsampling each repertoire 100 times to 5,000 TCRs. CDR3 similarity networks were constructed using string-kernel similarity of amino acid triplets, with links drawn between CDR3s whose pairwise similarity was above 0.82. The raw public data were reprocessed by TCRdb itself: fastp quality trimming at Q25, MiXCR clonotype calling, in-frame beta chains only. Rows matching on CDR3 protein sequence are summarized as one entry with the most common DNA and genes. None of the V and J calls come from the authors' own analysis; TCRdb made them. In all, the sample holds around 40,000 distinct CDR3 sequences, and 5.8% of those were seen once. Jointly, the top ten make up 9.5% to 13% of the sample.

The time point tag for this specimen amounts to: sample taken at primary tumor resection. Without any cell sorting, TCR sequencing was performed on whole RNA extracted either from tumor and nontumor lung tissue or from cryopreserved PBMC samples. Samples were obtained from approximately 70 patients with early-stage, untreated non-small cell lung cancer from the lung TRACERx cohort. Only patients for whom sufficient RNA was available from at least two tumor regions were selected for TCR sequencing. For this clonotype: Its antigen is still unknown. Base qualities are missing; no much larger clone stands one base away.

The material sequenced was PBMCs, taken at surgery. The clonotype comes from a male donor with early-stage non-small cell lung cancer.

The CDR3 region: CASSLLPVNTEAFF. At the DNA level, the sequence is TGTGCCAGCAGTTTGCTGCCAGTGAACACTGAAGCTTTCTTT. Recombination connected TRBV28 to TRBJ1-1; no confident D gene assignment can be made. CDR1 and CDR2, per the germline V gene, are MDHEN and SYDVKM. V is cut by 3 bases and J by 0 bases, and the space between the germline ends is 8 bases. From its cysteine to its phenylalanine, the CDR3 spans 14 amino acids. Only the CDR3 part of the read is kept: 42 bases, read in frame from the first base.